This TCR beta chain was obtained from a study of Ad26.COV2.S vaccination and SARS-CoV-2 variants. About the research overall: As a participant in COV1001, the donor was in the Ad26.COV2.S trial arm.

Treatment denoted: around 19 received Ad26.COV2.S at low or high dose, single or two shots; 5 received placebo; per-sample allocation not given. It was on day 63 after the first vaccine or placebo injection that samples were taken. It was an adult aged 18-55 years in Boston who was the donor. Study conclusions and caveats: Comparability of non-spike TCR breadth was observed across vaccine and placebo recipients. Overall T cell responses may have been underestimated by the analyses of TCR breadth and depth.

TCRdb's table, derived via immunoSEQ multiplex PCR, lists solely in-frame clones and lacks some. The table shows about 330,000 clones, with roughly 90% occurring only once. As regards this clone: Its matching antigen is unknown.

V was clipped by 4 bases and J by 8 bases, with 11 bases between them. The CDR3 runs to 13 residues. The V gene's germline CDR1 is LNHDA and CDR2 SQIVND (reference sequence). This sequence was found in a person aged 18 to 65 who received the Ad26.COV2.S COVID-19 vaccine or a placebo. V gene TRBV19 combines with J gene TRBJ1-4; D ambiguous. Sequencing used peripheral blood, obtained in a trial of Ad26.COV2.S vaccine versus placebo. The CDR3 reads CASSTSGREKLFF. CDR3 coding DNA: TGTGCCAGTAGTACCTCCGGGCGAGAAAAACTGTTTTTT.